The sequence of this T cell receptor beta chain was determined in a study of cytomegalovirus exposure and HLA in healthy donors. General study results and limits: Sequencing likely caused a cluster of highly shared sequence variants. Altogether, 164 TCR beta chains were recorded as cytomegalovirus-associated. One variant, a missense change in DCLRE1C, was linked in a later analysis to TCR beta V- and J-gene trimming.

The PCR had 60 Vbeta and 13 Jbeta primers. TCRdb's copy holds only in-frame clones and misses some; the assay was immunoSEQ multiplex PCR. This table holds roughly 180,000 clones, about 73% found once. The germline CDR1 and CDR2 sequences are LGHNA and YNFKEQ. The V segment lost 1 base and the J segment 7 bases; nucleotides outside the gene matches: 16. The CDR3 spans 19 residues. This clone has only a few counts. Its target is not known. The sequenced material came from PBMCs. The TCR comes from a woman aged 45-59 years in good health and CMV-seropositive. The chain couples TRBV4-2 to TRBJ2-1; 10 nucleotides line up with TRBD2. The DNA for the CDR3 is TGTGCCAGCAGCCAAGCGGGTACTAGCGGGGCCGTGGTGGGAAATGAGCAGTTCTTC. This translates into CASSQAGTSGAVVGNEQFF.